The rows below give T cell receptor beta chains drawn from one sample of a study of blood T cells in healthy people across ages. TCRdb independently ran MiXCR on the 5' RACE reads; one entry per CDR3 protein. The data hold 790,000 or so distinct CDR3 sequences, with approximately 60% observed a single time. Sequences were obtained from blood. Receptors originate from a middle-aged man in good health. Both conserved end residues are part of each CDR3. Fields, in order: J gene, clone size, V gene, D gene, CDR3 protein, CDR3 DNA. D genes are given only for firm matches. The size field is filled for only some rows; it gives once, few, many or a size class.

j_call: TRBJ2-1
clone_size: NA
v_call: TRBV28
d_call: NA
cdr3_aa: CASSFSAGLYNEQFF
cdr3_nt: TGTGCCAGCAGTTTCTCCGCCGGTCTCTACAATGAGCAGTTCTTC

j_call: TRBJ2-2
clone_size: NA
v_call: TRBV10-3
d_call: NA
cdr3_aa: CATTYLPTGELFF
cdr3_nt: TGTGCCACGACCTACCTGCCAACCGGGGAGCTGTTTTTT

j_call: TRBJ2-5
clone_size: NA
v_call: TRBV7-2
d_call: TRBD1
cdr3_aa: CASSKNGQGQETQYF
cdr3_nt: TGTGCCAGCAGCAAGAATGGACAGGGCCAAGAGACCCAGTACTTC

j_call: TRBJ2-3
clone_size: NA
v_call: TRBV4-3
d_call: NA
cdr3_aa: CASSQVRGPSTDTQYF
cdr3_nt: TGCGCCAGCAGCCAAGTGCGCGGACCTAGCACAGATACGCAGTATTTT

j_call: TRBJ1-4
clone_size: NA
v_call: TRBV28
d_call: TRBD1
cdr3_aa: CASRDRSSEKLFF
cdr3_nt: TGTGCCAGCAGGGACAGGTCTAGTGAAAAACTGTTTTTT

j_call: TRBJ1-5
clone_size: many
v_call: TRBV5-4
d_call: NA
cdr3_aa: CASSPGTGNQPQHF
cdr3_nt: TGTGCCAGCTCGCCCGGGACCGGCAATCAGCCCCAGCATTTT

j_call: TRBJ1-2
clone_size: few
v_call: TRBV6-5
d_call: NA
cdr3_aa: CASSDVGLEGYTF
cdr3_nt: TGTGCCAGCAGTGACGTTGGTCTTGAGGGCTACACCTTC

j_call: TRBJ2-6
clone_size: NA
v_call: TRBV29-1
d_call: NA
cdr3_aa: CGVTSSGANVLTF
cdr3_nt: TGCGGCGTGACAAGCTCTGGGGCCAACGTCCTGACTTTC

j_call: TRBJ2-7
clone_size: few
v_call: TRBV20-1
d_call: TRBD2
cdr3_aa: CSARAAGGPVHEQYF
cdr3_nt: TGCAGTGCTAGAGCGGCGGGGGGGCCAGTACACGAGCAGTACTTC

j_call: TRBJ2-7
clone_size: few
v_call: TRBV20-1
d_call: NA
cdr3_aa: CSASLAGAYEQYF
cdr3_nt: TGCAGTGCTAGTTTGGCGGGCGCCTACGAGCAGTACTTC

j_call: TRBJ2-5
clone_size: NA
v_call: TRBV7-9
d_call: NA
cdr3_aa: CASSFSEYQETQYF
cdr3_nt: TGTGCCAGCAGCTTTTCAGAGTACCAAGAGACCCAGTACTTC

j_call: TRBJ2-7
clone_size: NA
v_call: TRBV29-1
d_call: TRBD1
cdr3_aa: CSTRTGSSYEQYF
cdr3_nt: TGCAGCACTAGGACAGGGAGCTCCTACGAGCAGTACTTC

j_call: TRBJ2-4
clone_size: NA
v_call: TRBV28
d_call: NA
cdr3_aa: CASMNRAKNIQYF
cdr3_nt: TGTGCCAGCATGAACAGAGCCAAAAACATTCAGTACTTC

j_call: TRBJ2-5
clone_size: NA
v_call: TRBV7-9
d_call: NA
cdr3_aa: CASSSVRLAITMETQYF
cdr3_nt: TGTGCCAGCAGCTCCGTACGATTAGCGATTACCATGGAGACCCAGTACTTC

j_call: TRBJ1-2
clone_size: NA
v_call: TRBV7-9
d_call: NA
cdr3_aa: CASSLAKGYGYTF
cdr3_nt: TGTGCCAGCAGCTTAGCAAAAGGATATGGCTACACCTTC

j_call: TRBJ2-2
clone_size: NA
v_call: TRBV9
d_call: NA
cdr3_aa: CASSAEWPGTNTGELFF
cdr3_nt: TGTGCCAGCAGCGCCGAATGGCCGGGTACGAACACCGGGGAGCTGTTTTTT

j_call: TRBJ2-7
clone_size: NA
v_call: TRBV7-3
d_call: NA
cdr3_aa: CASSQRVYEQYF
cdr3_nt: TGTGCCAGCAGCCAAAGGGTTTACGAGCAGTACTTC

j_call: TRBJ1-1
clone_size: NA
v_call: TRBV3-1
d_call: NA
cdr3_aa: CASSPLQGGAFF
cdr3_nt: TGTGCCAGCAGCCCCCTACAGGGTGGAGCTTTCTTT

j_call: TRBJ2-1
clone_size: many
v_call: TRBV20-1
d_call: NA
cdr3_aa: CSANLRDQPNNEQFF
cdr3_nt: TGCAGTGCTAATTTGCGAGACCAACCAAACAATGAGCAGTTCTTC

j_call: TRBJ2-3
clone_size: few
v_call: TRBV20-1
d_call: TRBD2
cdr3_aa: CSARMRGTSGISGLSTDTQYF
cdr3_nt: TGCAGTGCTAGAATGAGGGGGACTAGCGGGATTTCGGGCCTGAGCACAGATACGCAGTATTTT

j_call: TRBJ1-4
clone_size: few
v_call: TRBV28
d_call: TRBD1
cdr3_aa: CASSRTGTGAEKLFF
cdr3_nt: TGTGCCAGCAGCCGTACCGGGACAGGGGCTGAAAAACTGTTTTTT

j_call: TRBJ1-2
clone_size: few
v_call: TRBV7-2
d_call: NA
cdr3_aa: CASSLHARGGDGYTF
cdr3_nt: TGTGCCAGCAGCCTTCACGCCCGTGGGGGAGATGGCTACACCTTC

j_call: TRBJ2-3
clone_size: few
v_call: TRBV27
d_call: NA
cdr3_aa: CAIRRVGSDTQYF
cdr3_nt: TGTGCCATACGAAGGGTCGGATCAGATACGCAGTATTTT

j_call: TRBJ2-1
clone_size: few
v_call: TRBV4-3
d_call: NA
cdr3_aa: CASSQDFEYNEQFF
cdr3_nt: TGCGCCAGCAGCCAAGATTTTGAGTACAATGAGCAGTTCTTC

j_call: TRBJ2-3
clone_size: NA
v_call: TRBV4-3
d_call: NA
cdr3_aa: CASSQRQSTDTQYF
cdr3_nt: TGCGCCAGCAGCCAAAGGCAGAGCACAGATACGCAGTATTTT

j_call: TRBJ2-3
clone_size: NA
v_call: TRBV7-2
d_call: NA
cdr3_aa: CASSLARESDTQYF
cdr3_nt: TGTGCCAGCAGCTTAGCGAGGGAATCGGATACGCAGTATTTT

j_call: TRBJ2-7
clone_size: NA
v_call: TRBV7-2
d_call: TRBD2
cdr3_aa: CASSFGFSGRGGYEQYF
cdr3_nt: TGTGCCAGCAGCTTCGGGTTTAGCGGGAGAGGGGGGTACGAGCAGTACTTC

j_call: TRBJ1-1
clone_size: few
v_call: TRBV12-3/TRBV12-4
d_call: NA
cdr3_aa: CASSWARNTEAFF
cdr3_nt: TGTGCCAGCAGTTGGGCCAGGAACACTGAAGCTTTCTTT

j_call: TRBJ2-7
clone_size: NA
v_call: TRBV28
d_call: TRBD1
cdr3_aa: CASRTGGQGSDEQYF
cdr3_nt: TGTGCCAGCAGGACGGGGGGACAGGGATCTGACGAGCAGTACTTC

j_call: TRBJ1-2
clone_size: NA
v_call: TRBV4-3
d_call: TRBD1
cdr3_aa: CASSQEWDRENYGYTF
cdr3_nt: TGCGCCAGCAGCCAAGAATGGGACAGGGAAAACTATGGCTACACCTTC

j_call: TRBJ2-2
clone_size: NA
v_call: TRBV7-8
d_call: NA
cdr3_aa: CASSFDSNTGELFF
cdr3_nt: TGTGCCAGCAGCTTCGACAGTAACACCGGGGAGCTGTTTTTT

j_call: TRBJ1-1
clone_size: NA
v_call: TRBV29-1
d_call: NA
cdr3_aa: CSVAPRLQGRTEAFF
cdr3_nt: TGCAGCGTTGCGCCGAGACTGCAGGGTCGAACTGAAGCTTTCTTT

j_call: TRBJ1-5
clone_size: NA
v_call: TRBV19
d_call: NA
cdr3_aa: CASRGTRLSNQPQHF
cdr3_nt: TGTGCCAGTAGGGGGACAAGACTTAGCAATCAGCCCCAGCATTTT

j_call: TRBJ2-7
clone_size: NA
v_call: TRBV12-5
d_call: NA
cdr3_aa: CASGPDTLYEQYF
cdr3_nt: TGTGCTAGTGGCCCGGACACGCTCTACGAGCAGTACTTC

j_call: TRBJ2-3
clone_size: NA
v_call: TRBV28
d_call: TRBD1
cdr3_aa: CASTALGTGKTDTLYF
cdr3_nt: TGTGCCAGCACCGCCCTAGGGACAGGGAAAACAGATACGCTGTATTTT

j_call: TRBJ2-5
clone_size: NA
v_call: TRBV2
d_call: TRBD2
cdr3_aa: CASSGLAGPGDQYF
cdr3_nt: TGTGCCAGCAGTGGACTAGCGGGACCCGGGGACCAGTACTTC

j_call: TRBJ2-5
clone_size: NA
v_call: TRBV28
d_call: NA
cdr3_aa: CASSFQFLLETQYF
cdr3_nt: TGTGCCAGCAGTTTCCAATTCTTGTTAGAGACCCAGTACTTC

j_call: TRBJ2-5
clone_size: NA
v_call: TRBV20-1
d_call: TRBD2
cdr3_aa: CSARPSGSINEQYF
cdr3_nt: TGCAGTGCCAGACCTAGCGGGAGTATAAATGAGCAGTACTTC

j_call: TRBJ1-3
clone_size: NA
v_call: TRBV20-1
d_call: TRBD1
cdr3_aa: CSATGTASGNTIYF
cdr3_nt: TGCAGTGCTACCGGGACAGCCTCTGGAAACACCATATATTTT

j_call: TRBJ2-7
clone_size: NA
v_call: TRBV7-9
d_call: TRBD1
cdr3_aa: CASSRDSTSYEQYF
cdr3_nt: TGTGCCAGCAGCCGGGACAGTACTTCCTACGAGCAGTACTTC

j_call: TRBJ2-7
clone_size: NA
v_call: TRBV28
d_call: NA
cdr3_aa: CASSLSGQRAYEQYF
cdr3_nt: TGTGCCAGCAGTTTATCGGGTCAGCGGGCTTACGAGCAGTACTTC

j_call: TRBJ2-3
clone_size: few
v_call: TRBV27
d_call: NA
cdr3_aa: CASSPPTASTDTQYF
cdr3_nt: TGTGCCAGCAGTCCGCCGACAGCTAGCACAGATACGCAGTATTTT

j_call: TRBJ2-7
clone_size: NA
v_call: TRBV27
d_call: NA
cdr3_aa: CASSLIGGTFGSYEQYF
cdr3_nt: TGTGCCAGCAGTTTAATTGGGGGGACCTTCGGTTCCTACGAGCAGTACTTC